One T cell receptor (beta chain) is described in this entry. V lost 1 base and J lost 1, with 11 bases in between. Per germline, CDR1 SGHAT and CDR2 FQNNGV. This CDR3 is 16 amino acids long. Library preparation for TCR beta used quantitative 5'-RACE with molecular barcodes. In TCRdb, the 5' RACE reads were re-called with MiXCR into one record per CDR3 protein. The table has about 340,000 distinct CDR3 sequences, about 15% seen once. The data were obtained in a study of CD8 T cells in ankylosing spondylitis. Material: blood, either unsorted or a sorted T cell fraction (not recorded which). The rearrangement links TRBV11-2 to TRBJ2-1; D might be TRBD1 or TRBD2, each matching 5 bases. The receptor was derived from a male donor with ankylosing spondylitis or in good health (not recorded which). For the CDR3, the DNA is TGTGCCAGCAGCTTAGCGGGGCGACCTTCCTACAATGAGCAGTTCTTC. It yields the protein CASSLAGRPSYNEQFF.